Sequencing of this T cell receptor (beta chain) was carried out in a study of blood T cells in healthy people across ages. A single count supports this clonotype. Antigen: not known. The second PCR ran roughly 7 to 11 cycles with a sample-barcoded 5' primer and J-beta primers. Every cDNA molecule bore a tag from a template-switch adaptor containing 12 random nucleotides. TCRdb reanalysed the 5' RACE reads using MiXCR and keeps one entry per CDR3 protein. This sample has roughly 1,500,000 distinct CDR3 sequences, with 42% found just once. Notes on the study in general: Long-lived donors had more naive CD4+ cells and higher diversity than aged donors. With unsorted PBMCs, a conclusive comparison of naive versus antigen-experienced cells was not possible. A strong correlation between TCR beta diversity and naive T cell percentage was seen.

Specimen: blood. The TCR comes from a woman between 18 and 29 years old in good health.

CDR3 sequence: CASSRHQDSPEAFF. CDR3 DNA: TGTGCCAGCAGCCGACACCAAGACAGCCCTGAAGCTTTCTTT. The V and J genes are TRBV7-9 and TRBJ1-1; D might be TRBD1 (5 bases). Per the germline V gene, CDR1 is SEHNR and CDR2 is FQNEAQ (reference sequence). V lost 5 bases and J lost 6, with 16 bases in between. The CDR3 contains 14 residues. The full variable domain, its missing parts supplied by reference TRBV7-9 and TRBJ1-1, is DTGVSQNPRHKITKRGQNVTFRCDPISEHNRLYWYRQTLGQGPEFLTYFQNEAQLEKSRLLSDRFSAERPKGSFSTLEIQRTEQGDSAMYLCASSRHQDSPEAFFGQGTRLTVV.